Below, 23 T cell receptor beta chains from the same sample are listed, as sequenced in a study of early T cells in non-severe SARS-CoV-2 infection. Each CDR3 protein gets one entry after TCRdb re-called the 5' RACE reads with MiXCR. This sample has 20,000 to 25,000 distinct CDR3 sequences, with about 4.5% found just once. Sequenced sample: whole blood. The origin of the receptors is an adult who was a healthcare worker with PCR-confirmed SARS-CoV-2 infection or an uninfected control (not recorded which).

This clonotype was detected a few times. The chain combines TRBV15 with TRBJ2-1; TRBD2 agrees at 14 bases. Trimming took 9 bases from V and 4 from J; bases not matched to a gene: 2. The germline V gene has CDR1 LNHNV and CDR2 YYDKDF (reference sequence). The CDR3 length is 14 residues. CDR3 DNA: TGTGCCACTAGGACTAGCGGGAGGTACAATGAGCAGTTCTTC. This codes for CATRTSGRYNEQFF. The entire variable domain, with the rest obtained from reference TRBV15 and TRBJ2-1, is as follows: DAMVIQNPRYQVTQFGKPVTLSCSQTLNHNVMYWYQQKSSQAPKLLFHYYDKDFNNEADTPDNFQSRRPNTSFCFLDIRSPGLGDTAMYLCATRTSGRYNEQFFGPGTRLTVL.

This clonotype was seen many times. The chain combines TRBV5-1 with TRBJ2-1, with TRBD2 as a possible D gene (6 bases). CDR1 is SGHRS, CDR2 YFSETQ, per germline. The CDR3 spans 16 residues. The V and J ends lost 0 bases and 3 bases respectively, with 13 bases between them. The CDR3 reads CASSLAPSEGYNEQFF. The CDR3 DNA is TGCGCCAGCAGCTTGGCCCCTAGCGAAGGCTACAATGAGCAGTTCTTC.

This clonotype has a handful of counts. V and J are TRBV18 and TRBJ1-3; D is unclear. The CDR3 consists of 14 residues. Trimming took 3 bases from V and 4 from J, leaving 10 bases between them. The germline V gene encodes CDR1 KGHSH and CDR2 LQKENI. This chain's CDR3 is CASSPPSAGNTIYF. Written as DNA, the CDR3 is TGTGCCAGCTCACCTCCCTCGGCGGGAAACACCATATATTTT.

Judged by abundance, this clonotype is medium-sized. The V gene is TRBV6-2 or TRBV6-3, the J gene TRBJ2-7; D possibly corresponds to TRBD1 (5 bases). CDR3 length equals 12 residues. V was cut by 4 bases and J by 4 bases, with 8 bases left in between. In germline, CDR1 is MNHEY, CDR2 SVGEGT. CDR3 DNA: TGTGCCAGCAGTTCAGGGTTTTACGAGCAGTACTTC. It is translated as CASSSGFYEQYF.

The chain has TRBV18 and TRBJ2-7, with a weak D call TRBD2 (5 bases). Germline lookup yields CDR1 KGHSH and CDR2 LQKENI. The CDR3 covers 14 residues. V lost 2 bases, J lost 2 bases, and 10 bases lay in between. CDR3 amino acids: CASSPASGTYEQYF. The CDR3 DNA reads as TGTGCCAGCTCACCAGCAAGCGGAACCTACGAGCAGTACTTC.

For this clonotype: With a much larger clone just one base away, this may be a read error. Lacking the conserved final phenylalanine or tryptophan, this CDR3 likely reflects a read error. The CDR3 sequence: CASSSRDSNNEQFL. CDR3 nucleotide sequence: TGTGCCAGCAGCTCCAGGGACTCCAACAATGAGCAGTTCCTC. The V and J genes are TRBV11-3 and TRBJ2-1; D is perhaps TRBD2 (6 bases). The CDR3 is 14 residues long. Germline CDR1 and CDR2: SGHNT and YENEEA.

This clonotype came up many times. The chain recombines TRBV12-3 or TRBV12-4 with TRBJ1-1; 7 bases line up with TRBD1. Trimming at V came to 4 bases and at J to 8 bases, leaving 10 bases not matched to a gene. This CDR3 spans 14 amino acids. The chain's CDR3 is CASSSGLRDREAFF. In nucleotides, the CDR3 is TGTGCCAGCAGTTCGGGCCTCCGGGACAGAGAAGCTTTCTTT.

The table lists this clonotype with many counts. CDR3 residues: CASSTFGALGTYEQYF. CDR3 nucleotide sequence: TGTGCCAGTAGTACTTTCGGAGCACTGGGCACCTACGAGCAGTACTTC. The chain carries TRBV19 and TRBJ2-7; D unclear. Trimming cost V 4 bases and J 2 bases, with 18 bases left between them. The CDR3 has 16 amino acids. Germline loops: CDR1 LNHDA, CDR2 SQIVND (reference sequence). Full variable domain (rest looked up from reference TRBV19 and TRBJ2-7): DGGITQSPKYLFRKEGQNVTLSCEQNLNHDAMYWYRQDPGQGLRLIYYSQIVNDFQKGDIAEGYSVSREKKESFPLTVTSAQKNPTAFYLCASSTFGALGTYEQYFGPGTRLTVT.

This clonotype was counted ten times or more. This chain joins TRBV2 and TRBJ2-2; possibly TRBD1 or TRBD2 for D (5 bases each). Germline V gene sequence: CDR1 SNHLY, CDR2 FYNNEI. The CDR3 contains 15 residues. The V end was cut by 6 bases, the J end by 3 bases, with 14 bases between. CDR3 in amino acids: CASRDGTDDTGELFF. The CDR3 bases are TGTGCCAGCAGGGATGGGACCGACGACACCGGGGAGCTGTTTTTT.

The chain has TRBV11-2 and TRBJ2-1; 10 bases line up with TRBD2. Germline CDR1 and CDR2: SGHAT and FQNNGV. CDR3 length equals 17 residues. Trimming took 4 bases from V and 4 from J; bases not matched to a gene: 10. CDR3 residues: CASSSGASGSLYNEQFF. The CDR3 nucleotides are TGTGCCAGCAGCTCGGGGGCTAGCGGGAGCTTGTACAATGAGCAGTTCTTC.

By sample share, this clonotype is medium-sized. V is TRBV20-1 and J is TRBJ2-7, with D perhaps given as TRBD1 or TRBD2 (5 bases each). Per the germline V gene, CDR1 is DFQATT and CDR2 is SNEGSKA (reference sequence). Trimming pared 8 bases from V and 5 bases from J, leaving 16 bases between. The CDR3 is 12 amino acids. CDR3 protein: CSITRGADEQYF. The CDR3 bases are TGCAGTATAACGAGAGGGGCCGACGAGCAGTACTTC.

This clonotype was counted ten times or more. The chain couples TRBV29-1 to TRBJ2-7; TRBD2 is a possible D gene (6 bases). V gave up 6 bases and J gave up 0 bases, with 15 bases separating them. From germline, CDR1 is SQVTM and CDR2 ANQGSEA. The CDR3 consists of 14 residues. For the CDR3, the DNA is TGCAGCGTCCGATTTGACGGGGGCTCCTACGAGCAGTACTTC. Protein product: CSVRFDGGSYEQYF.

This clonotype has a handful of counts. V gene TRBV27 combines with J gene TRBJ2-7; D unclear. The V end lost 5 bases, the J end lost 5 bases, and 19 bases lay between the germline ends. The CDR3 is 15 residues long. Germline CDR1 is MNHEY and CDR2 is SMNVEV (reference sequence). CDR3 nucleotide sequence: TGTGCCAGCAGTCCCTGGACCGGTTCCCCCAACGAGCAGTACTTC. Translated: CASSPWTGSPNEQYF.

This clonotype was seen at least ten times. The chain is built from TRBV11-2 and TRBJ2-7, with 10 nucleotides matching TRBD1. The CDR3 length is 16 residues. With V trimmed by 5 bases and J by 5 bases, 12 bases remained unmatched. Germline V gene lookup returns CDR1 SGHAT and CDR2 FQNNGV. CDR3 region: CASSHVRTGQGHEQYF. CDR3 DNA sequence: TGTGCCAGCAGCCACGTCCGGACGGGACAGGGGCACGAGCAGTACTTC.

This clonotype was seen repeatedly, ten times or more. The V and J genes are TRBV6-2 or TRBV6-3 and TRBJ2-5; D is uncertain. The V gene's germline CDR1 is MNHEY and CDR2 SVGEGT. The V end lost 4 bases, the J end lost 2 bases, and 11 bases lay between the germline ends. This CDR3 comprises 14 residues. CDR3 sequence (DNA): TGTGCCAGCAGTTTTTTGACAATACAAGAGACCCAGTACTTC. Amino acids: CASSFLTIQETQYF.

This clonotype has a count of ten or more. The J gene is TRBJ2-3, the V gene TRBV20-1, with 8 nucleotides matching TRBD1. The CDR3 consists of 15 residues. After removal of 0 bases from V and 3 bases from J, the junction contained 5 bases not matched to a gene. The germline CDR1 and CDR2 sequences are DFQATT and SNEGSKA (reference sequence). Here the CDR3 DNA reads TGCAGTGCTAGAGAAGGACAGGGACGAACAGATACGCAGTATTTT. Translation gives CSAREGQGRTDTQYF.

This clonotype has ten or more counts. The CDR3 DNA follows: TGCAGTGCTAGCCCGGGTCGGGACACTGAAGCTTTCTTT. Translating it yields CSASPGRDTEAFF. The rearrangement uses TRBV20-1 and TRBJ1-1; D is ambiguous. Trimming shortened V by 3 bases and J by 3 bases, and 11 bases separated the two germline ends. The length of the CDR3 is 13 residues. The germline CDR1 and CDR2 sequences are DFQATT and SNEGSKA (reference sequence).

This clonotype was counted many times. The rearrangement joins TRBV5-5 to TRBJ2-5, with TRBD2 matching 12 bases. The CDR3 has 15 amino acids. Germline trimming cut 5 bases from V and 7 bases from J; bases unmatched to any gene: 9. Germline values: CDR1 SGHKS, CDR2 YYEKEE (reference sequence). CDR3 amino acids: CASSELAGGPGTQYF. The CDR3 nucleotides are TGTGCCAGCAGTGAGCTAGCGGGGGGGCCGGGGACCCAGTACTTC.

The chain combines TRBV7-9 with TRBJ2-3; D is unresolved. The CDR3 has 14 residues. Germline CDR1 is SEHNR and CDR2 is FQNEAQ (reference sequence). Trimming pared 4 bases from V and 0 bases from J, leaving 8 bases between. The CDR3 DNA reads TGTGCCAGCAGCTCGGTTACTAGCACAGATACGCAGTATTTT. Amino acids: CASSSVTSTDTQYF.

This clonotype was recorded many times. The chain links TRBV6-2 or TRBV6-3 to TRBJ2-2; D is unclear. V lost 2 bases to trimming and J lost 3 bases, with 4 bases between them. The CDR3 spans 13 residues. Germline-derived CDR1 and CDR2 are MNHEY and SVGEGT. The CDR3 nucleotides read TGTGCCAGCAGTTACACTGACACCGGGGAGCTGTTTTTT. This translates into CASSYTDTGELFF.

The sample holds a few counts of this clonotype. The V and J genes are TRBV12-3 or TRBV12-4 and TRBJ2-7, with 10 positions matching TRBD2. With 6 bases clipped from V and 3 bases from J, the junction kept 2 bases outside the gene matches. This CDR3 has 13 amino acids. Here the CDR3 reads CASRPSGSYEQYF. The DNA of the CDR3 is TGTGCCAGCAGGCCTAGCGGGAGCTACGAGCAGTACTTC.

This clonotype is termed medium-sized. The gene calls are TRBV15 and TRBJ2-5; maybe TRBD1 (5 bases). CDR1 LNHNV and CDR2 YYDKDF come from the germline V gene (reference sequence). The V gene lost 0 bases and the J gene lost 2 bases, with 7 bases spanning the gap. This CDR3 is 14 amino acids long. The CDR3 protein is CATSRDQGQETQYF. The CDR3 DNA reads TGTGCCACCAGCAGAGATCAGGGTCAAGAGACCCAGTACTTC.

This clonotype was found many times. V gene TRBV29-1 combines with J gene TRBJ1-1; D is unclear. Germline CDR1 and CDR2: SQVTM and ANQGSEA. The CDR3 consists of 13 residues. The germline V and J ends were trimmed by 4 bases and 1 base, with 10 bases remaining between them. The CDR3 sequence: CSVARLPNTEAFF. The DNA for the CDR3 is TGCAGCGTTGCCCGCCTTCCGAACACTGAAGCTTTCTTT.